A selection of T cell receptor beta chains follows, all from one sample in a study of control samples from healthy donors and cancer patients. The data were produced by immunoSEQ multiplex PCR, yet TCRdb's version contains in-frame clones alone and is incomplete. The sample lists some 140,000 clones, about 94% seen once, with 5.5% to 6% in the top ten. The sample was blood. The receptors were sampled from a man in his forties in good health. CDR3s include the opening cysteine and the closing phenylalanine or tryptophan. D genes are given only for firm matches. For some rows the clone size is stated as once, few or many, or as a class when expanded; others skip it.

v_call	d_call	j_call	clone_size	cdr3_nt	cdr3_aa
TRBV14	TRBD1	TRBJ1-4	-	TGTGCCAGCAGCCAAGATATCAGGGGGCGTAATGAAAAACTGTTTTTT	CASSQDIRGRNEKLFF
TRBV12-5	-	TRBJ1-5	-	TGTGCTAGTGTAACGATGACTTTGCCCGATTTTTCCAATCAGCCCCAGCATTTT	CASVTMTLPDFSNQPQHF
TRBV11-2	-	TRBJ1-3	-	TGTGCCAGCAGCTTAGATTCGGGGTCTGGAAACACCATATATTTT	CASSLDSGSGNTIYF
TRBV3-1/TRBV3-2	TRBD2	TRBJ2-3	-	TGTGCCAGCAGCCGGGGACTAGCGGTGACGAATACGCAGTATTTT	CASSRGLAVTNTQYF
TRBV19	-	TRBJ2-2	-	TGTGCCAGTAGGGCCAGAGGAACCGGGGAGCTGTTTTTT	CASRARGTGELFF
TRBV5-4	-	TRBJ2-6	-	TGTGCCAGCAGCTTGGATAGTCGTCGGGGAGCCAACGTCCTGACTTTC	CASSLDSRRGANVLTF
TRBV3-1/TRBV3-2	-	TRBJ1-1	-	TGTGCCAGCAGCCGAGGGGAGAACACTGAAGCTTTCTTT	CASSRGENTEAFF
TRBV6-5	-	TRBJ1-1	-	TGTGCCAGCAGTTTGGTTTTCGGCGGGGAGAACACTGAAGCTTTCTTT	CASSLVFGGENTEAFF
TRBV28	-	TRBJ2-1	-	TGTGCCAGCAGCCGGCGCTACAATGAGCAGTTCTTC	CASSRRYNEQFF
TRBV7-9	-	TRBJ1-6	-	TGTGCCAGCAGCTTATACAGCCCGTATAGTCCCCTCCACTTT	CASSLYSPYSPLHF
TRBV28	-	TRBJ1-5	-	TGTGCCAGCAGTGAACAGTGGAAGACGTCCCAGCATTTT	CASSEQWKTSQHF
TRBV4-3	-	TRBJ1-3	-	TGCGCCAGCAGCCAAGATATTGGACGCGTTTCTGGAAACACCATATATTTT	CASSQDIGRVSGNTIYF
TRBV13	-	TRBJ1-2	-	TGTGCCAGCAGCTCGGAATCTCGGCTAGAGTATGGCTACACCTTC	CASSSESRLEYGYTF
TRBV6-5	-	TRBJ1-1	-	TGTGCCAGCAGTTCGGACAGAATGAACACTGAAGCTTTCTTT	CASSSDRMNTEAFF
TRBV7-9	-	TRBJ1-1	-	TGTGCCAGCAGTAGGCAGGGGCCGGACACTGAAGCTTTCTTT	CASSRQGPDTEAFF
TRBV19	-	TRBJ1-5	-	TGTGCCAGTAGTATCGTGGGGGGACAGCCCCAGCATTTT	CASSIVGGQPQHF
TRBV4-1	-	TRBJ1-4	-	TGCGCCAGCAGCCAAGCCTACAGGTCCCGGACTACGAGGCTGTTTTTT	CASSQAYRSRTTRLFF
TRBV19	-	TRBJ1-1	-	TGTGCCAGCGCCGGGACGCCGAACACTGAAGCTTTCTTT	CASAGTPNTEAFF
TRBV2	-	TRBJ1-6	-	TGTGCCAGCAGTGACTGGGCCAGGGATAATTCACCCCTCCACTTT	CASSDWARDNSPLHF
TRBV28	TRBD1	TRBJ1-2	-	TGTGCCAGCAGCGCACTCCGGGACAGGGCTAACTATGGCTACACCTTC	CASSALRDRANYGYTF
TRBV6-5	-	TRBJ1-5	-	TGTGCCAGCGAAAGGAAAGGATGGGGGGATCAGCCCCAGCATTTT	CASERKGWGDQPQHF
TRBV19	TRBD1	TRBJ2-7	-	TGTGCCAGTGGCAGGGGGCTGGAGTACGAGCAGTACTTC	CASGRGLEYEQYF
TRBV24-1	-	TRBJ2-1	-	TGTGCCACCAGTGATTGGGACAATGAGCAGTTCTTC	CATSDWDNEQFF
TRBV28	-	TRBJ2-7	-	TGTGCCAGCAGTTTATATCAGGGCTACGAGCAGTACTTC	CASSLYQGYEQYF
TRBV12-5	-	TRBJ2-7	-	TGTGCTAGTGGAAAATCCGGGACCGTGAACGAGCAGTACTTC	CASGKSGTVNEQYF
TRBV29-1	-	TRBJ2-7	-	TGCAGCGTTCTACAGGGCTACGAGCAGTACTTC	CSVLQGYEQYF
TRBV30	-	TRBJ1-4	-	TGTGCCTGGAGACCCGGGCTCAATGAAAAACTGTTTTTT	CAWRPGLNEKLFF
TRBV30	-	TRBJ1-2	-	TGTGCCTGGAGTGTAAACGTCAGGGCTAACTATGGCTACACCTTC	CAWSVNVRANYGYTF
TRBV6-5	-	TRBJ1-2	once	TGTGCCAGCAGGCAGAGCCAGAACCTCTATGGCTACACCTTC	CASRQSQNLYGYTF
TRBV6-2/TRBV6-3	-	TRBJ1-5	-	TGTGCCAGCAGTTCCCCCCACTATAGCAATCAGCCCCAGCATTTT	CASSSPHYSNQPQHF
TRBV7-2	TRBD1	TRBJ1-2	-	TGTGCCAGCAGCTCTCATCTACTGACAGGGCAAAACTATGGCTACACCTTC	CASSSHLLTGQNYGYTF
TRBV9	-	TRBJ1-2	once	TGTGCCAGCAGCGTATCCCGGGACGGCGACTATGGCTACACCTTC	CASSVSRDGDYGYTF
TRBV13	-	TRBJ2-2	-	TGTGCCAGCAGCCCACTAGTGGGGTTCGCCGGGGAGCTGTTTTTT	CASSPLVGFAGELFF
TRBV19	-	TRBJ1-6	-	TGTGCCAGCCGATATAGCTCCTATAATTCACCCCTCCACTTT	CASRYSSYNSPLHF
TRBV4-3	TRBD2	TRBJ2-4	-	TGCGCCAGCGGCCAGGCGCCCCCTGGGACTAGCGGGGGATCCCAAAACATTCAGTACTTC	CASGQAPPGTSGGSQNIQYF
TRBV28	-	TRBJ2-3	once	TGTGCCAGCAGTTTGTCGGGGCGGCCCACAGATACGCAGTATTTT	CASSLSGRPTDTQYF
TRBV19	-	TRBJ1-5	-	TGTGCCAGTAGTATCTGGGGGATTAGCAATCAGCCCCAGCATTTT	CASSIWGISNQPQHF
TRBV7-2	-	TRBJ2-1	-	TGTGCCAGCACTGGGGCGGGCGGGCTAATTGGGAATGAGCAGTTCTTC	CASTGAGGLIGNEQFF
TRBV19	TRBD1	TRBJ2-7	-	TGTGCCAGTGGACAGGGGCCGACCTACGAGCAGTACTTC	CASGQGPTYEQYF
TRBV4-3	-	TRBJ2-7	-	TGCGCCAGCAGCCAAGATCGGGGAGCCCAGGCCGAGCAGTACTTC	CASSQDRGAQAEQYF
TRBV6-6	-	TRBJ1-2	once	TGTGCCAGCAGTCCTGGGTTCGGGGCCACCTTC	CASSPGFGATF
TRBV10-2	-	TRBJ1-2	-	TGCGCCAGCAGTCCTCAGGGTTACTATGGCTACACCTTC	CASSPQGYYGYTF
TRBV2	-	TRBJ2-3	-	TGTGCCAGCAGACTTACAGATACGCAGTATTTT	CASRLTDTQYF
TRBV20-1	-	TRBJ2-7	-	TGCAGTGCCGAGCAGGGTCTCGAGCAGTACTTC	CSAEQGLEQYF
TRBV30	-	TRBJ2-5	-	TGTGCCTGGAGTGTACTGGGTATTCGGGGAGAGACCCAGTACTTC	CAWSVLGIRGETQYF
TRBV7-2	TRBD1	TRBJ1-6	-	TGTGCCAGCAGCTTAGGGACAGGAAGCTCCTATAATTCACCCCTCCACTTT	CASSLGTGSSYNSPLHF
TRBV4-1	-	TRBJ2-7	-	TGCGCCAGCAGCAGCACCGGGCCGCACTACGAGCAGTACTTC	CASSSTGPHYEQYF
TRBV4-3	-	TRBJ1-2	-	TGCGCCAGCAGCCAAGGGTGGAGGTTGGACGGCGGCTACACCTTC	CASSQGWRLDGGYTF
TRBV6-5	TRBD1	TRBJ1-5	-	TGTGCCAGCAAAGAGGACAGGGAGGGCGATCAGCCCCAGCATTTT	CASKEDREGDQPQHF
TRBV6-1	-	TRBJ1-3	-	TGTGCCAGCAGTGAAACCCGGTGGGGAACAGGAAACACCATATATTTT	CASSETRWGTGNTIYF
TRBV7-2	-	TRBJ1-4	-	TGTGCCAGCAGCCTCCGGGCCCGAGAAGCGGGGTACCCTAATGAAAAACTGTTTTTT	CASSLRAREAGYPNEKLFF
TRBV9	-	TRBJ2-3	-	TGTGCCAGCAGCTTTCAGGCTATCCCTAGCACAGATACGCAGTATTTT	CASSFQAIPSTDTQYF
TRBV18	-	TRBJ1-3	once	TGTGCCAGCTCAGGGGACATCTCATCTGGAAACACCATATATTTT	CASSGDISSGNTIYF
TRBV6-6	-	TRBJ1-4	once	TGTGCCAGCAGCCAACAGGCTATTAATGAAAAACTGTTTTTT	CASSQQAINEKLFF
TRBV6-1	-	TRBJ1-4	-	TGTGCCAGCAGTGAGCCCGGACGGGAAGAAAAACTGTTTTTT	CASSEPGREEKLFF
TRBV7-9	-	TRBJ2-5	-	TGTGCCAGCAGCGCTCCGGGACCCCAGGGGGAGACCCAGTACTTC	CASSAPGPQGETQYF
TRBV19	-	TRBJ1-5	-	TGTGCCAGTAGTCGTGATGCGGGTGGGGCCTGGCAGCCCCAGCATTTT	CASSRDAGGAWQPQHF